The entry below gives a single TCR beta chain sequence along with its context. The antigen remains undetermined. Some clones are missing from TCRdb's copy, which holds only in-frame ones; the method was immunoSEQ multiplex PCR. The sample carries more than 4,000 clones, 70% to 85% recorded once. The CDR3 has 16 residues. Per germline, CDR1 PRHDT and CDR2 FYEKMQ (reference sequence). Trimming cost V 1 base and J 5 bases; bases outside gene matches: 6. This record belongs to a study of T cell repertoires in ileal Crohn's disease. Time point described: neoterminal ileum biopsy at postoperative endoscopy, about 6 months after surgery. Study results and limitations: Postoperative endoscopy occurred within one year, median roughly 7.1 months. High-frequency clones were more common in sorted CD8 than CD4 cells.

The sequence was obtained from an adult with Crohn's disease. Sequenced input: ileal tissue. The chain has TRBV13 and TRBJ2-1; 9 positions match TRBD2. The CDR3 DNA is TGTGCCAGCAGCTTAGATGCTAGCGGGAACCACAATGAGCAGTTCTTC. Encoded protein: CASSLDASGNHNEQFF.